The rows below give T cell receptor beta chains drawn from one sample of a study of monozygotic twins with inflammatory bowel disease. Each CDR3 protein gets one entry in TCRdb, which reprocessed the 5' RACE reads and gives no DNA. In total, the table holds nearly 450,000 distinct CDR3 sequences. Material: blood. The receptor source for this set is a human donor with ulcerative colitis or Crohn's disease, or a healthy co-twin of an affected twin (not recorded which). CDR3s include the opening cysteine and the closing phenylalanine or tryptophan.

V gene: TRBV6-1
J gene: TRBJ2-7
CDR3 length: 16
CDR3 protein: CASSTIRDKYTDEQYF

V gene: TRBV29-1
J gene: TRBJ2-1
CDR3 length: 15
CDR3 protein: CSVGVLAASYNEQFF

V gene: TRBV29-1
J gene: TRBJ1-1
CDR3 length: 16
CDR3 protein: CSVGQGRGSMNTKAFF

V gene: TRBV4-2
J gene: TRBJ1-3
CDR3 length: 15
CDR3 protein: CASSFEGTDGNTIYF

V gene: TRBV5-4
J gene: TRBJ2-3
CDR3 length: 16
CDR3 protein: CASSPTLGTFTDTQYF

V gene: TRBV4-1
J gene: TRBJ2-1
CDR3 length: 14
CDR3 protein: CASSHGYRVEFVFF

V gene: TRBV7-2
J gene: TRBJ2-7
CDR3 length: 12
CDR3 protein: CASSSRGNEQYF

V gene: TRBV18
J gene: TRBJ1-2
CDR3 length: 13
CDR3 protein: CASSQTTSPGYTF

V gene: TRBV10-3
J gene: TRBJ1-3
CDR3 length: 15
CDR3 protein: CAISESGGTGNTIYF

V gene: TRBV5-1
J gene: TRBJ1-2
CDR3 length: 13
CDR3 protein: CASSPDRTYGYTF

V gene: TRBV7-2
J gene: TRBJ2-2
CDR3 length: 17
CDR3 protein: CASSLIPPGGGAGELFF

V gene: TRBV6-1
J gene: TRBJ1-4
CDR3 length: 15
CDR3 protein: CASSPPGGGNEKLFF

V gene: TRBV7-2
J gene: TRBJ1-1
CDR3 length: 14
CDR3 protein: CASTQTGGGTEAFF

V gene: TRBV7-8
J gene: TRBJ1-5
CDR3 length: 16
CDR3 protein: CASSFGGIHSNQPQHF

V gene: TRBV14
J gene: TRBJ2-1
CDR3 length: 14
CDR3 protein: CASSPSGALNEQFF

V gene: TRBV20-1
J gene: TRBJ2-3
CDR3 length: 14
CDR3 protein: CSASFRGRPDTQYF

V gene: TRBV29-1
J gene: TRBJ2-7
CDR3 length: 14
CDR3 protein: CSVASRDSSYEQYF

V gene: TRBV7-2
J gene: TRBJ2-5
CDR3 length: 14
CDR3 protein: CASSLYGGQETQYF

V gene: TRBV7-3
J gene: TRBJ1-5
CDR3 length: 13
CDR3 protein: CASSLTHGQPQHF

V gene: TRBV15
J gene: TRBJ2-1
CDR3 length: 16
CDR3 protein: CATSRTVIRAANEQFF

V gene: TRBV7-2
J gene: TRBJ2-7
CDR3 length: 15
CDR3 protein: CASSLMGGGWYEQYF

V gene: TRBV19
J gene: TRBJ2-1
CDR3 length: 16
CDR3 protein: CASMSGEGRLYNEQFF

V gene: TRBV20-1
J gene: TRBJ2-2
CDR3 length: 17
CDR3 protein: CSASLSVAGGEAGELFF

V gene: TRBV20-1
J gene: TRBJ2-3
CDR3 length: 14
CDR3 protein: CSARDWESTDTQYF

V gene: TRBV18
J gene: TRBJ2-7
CDR3 length: 14
CDR3 protein: CASSPSTGPGEQYF

V gene: TRBV20-1
J gene: TRBJ2-3
CDR3 length: 13
CDR3 protein: CSAEGGGIDTQYF

V gene: TRBV19
J gene: TRBJ2-7
CDR3 length: 14
CDR3 protein: CASSRVPGFHEQYF

V gene: TRBV9
J gene: TRBJ1-2
CDR3 length: 14
CDR3 protein: CASSGASVNYGYTF

V gene: TRBV5-1
J gene: TRBJ2-5
CDR3 length: 16
CDR3 protein: CASSLARGAVQETQYF

V gene: TRBV6-1
J gene: TRBJ1-5
CDR3 length: 12
CDR3 protein: CASSEWGEPQHF

V gene: TRBV7-2
J gene: TRBJ2-7
CDR3 length: 15
CDR3 protein: CASSLVSGAPYEQYF

V gene: TRBV5-5
J gene: TRBJ1-6
CDR3 length: 14
CDR3 protein: CASSLAQGNSPLHF

V gene: TRBV7-2
J gene: TRBJ1-2
CDR3 length: 15
CDR3 protein: CASSLDQPRVAGYTF

V gene: TRBV10-3
J gene: TRBJ1-1
CDR3 length: 13
CDR3 protein: CAISPGGSTEAFF

V gene: TRBV12-3/TRBV12-4
J gene: TRBJ1-5
CDR3 length: 13
CDR3 protein: CASSLEPDQPQHF

V gene: TRBV6-5
J gene: TRBJ2-3
CDR3 length: 18
CDR3 protein: CASSYRGLAGGPADTQYF

V gene: TRBV5-1
J gene: TRBJ2-1
CDR3 length: 18
CDR3 protein: CASSLDAAGGPSYNEQFF

V gene: TRBV5-1
J gene: TRBJ1-2
CDR3 length: 14
CDR3 protein: CASSGDTTNYGYTF

V gene: TRBV11-2
J gene: TRBJ2-3
CDR3 length: 16
CDR3 protein: CASSLDTGSRSPAQYF

V gene: TRBV20-1
J gene: TRBJ1-1
CDR3 length: 14
CDR3 protein: CSAPGQGAQTEAFF

V gene: TRBV10-3
J gene: TRBJ2-4
CDR3 length: 15
CDR3 protein: CAISDSGSFGNIQYF

V gene: TRBV28
J gene: TRBJ1-6
CDR3 length: 11
CDR3 protein: CASSRASPLHF

V gene: TRBV10-3
J gene: TRBJ1-1
CDR3 length: 13
CDR3 protein: CAISVSANTEAFF

V gene: TRBV7-2
J gene: TRBJ1-1
CDR3 length: 13
CDR3 protein: CASSFPTATEAFF

V gene: TRBV5-5
J gene: TRBJ1-5
CDR3 length: 13
CDR3 protein: CASSLIVDQPQHF

V gene: TRBV4-3
J gene: TRBJ1-1
CDR3 length: 16
CDR3 protein: CASSQDLGRLNTEAFF

V gene: TRBV12-3/TRBV12-4
J gene: TRBJ2-5
CDR3 length: 17
CDR3 protein: CASSLRRTGYPQETQYF

V gene: TRBV19
J gene: TRBJ1-3
CDR3 length: 14
CDR3 protein: CASSRGVSGNTIYF